This section outlines one TCR beta chain sequence together with its context. The CDR3 extends over 18 amino acids. Per germline, CDR1 KGHDR and CDR2 SFDVKD. J gave up 2 bases and V 3 bases, and 11 bases lay outside the gene matches. This sample is part of a study of CD8 T cells in Susac syndrome. RNA amounts of about 0.5 to 1 ug underwent reverse transcription with random hexamers. TCRdb itself ran the immunoSEQ multiplex PCR reads through MiXCR, one entry per CDR3 protein. The data hold 300,000 or so distinct CDR3 sequences, with 92% observed a single time. The source is a human donor with multiple sclerosis. Sequencing was done on a sample of CD4+ T cells from PBMCs. V and J are TRBV24-1 and TRBJ2-3, with TRBD2 matching over 9 bases. CDR3 nucleotide sequence: TGTGCCACCAGTGATGCGCGGCTAGCGGGACTTATCACAGATACGCAGTATTTT. Amino acids: CATSDARLAGLITDTQYF.